This T cell receptor (beta chain) stems from a study of T cell responses to AZD1222 COVID-19 vaccine listed by TCRdb under 2021. Turning to the overall study: AZD1222 recipients with second doses at about 4 weeks or about 12 weeks were pooled, because spike-specific TCR depth and breadth did not differ between schedules. TCR sequencing was performed for about 240 trial participants, of whom around 200 were given two doses of AZD1222 and some 25 were given two doses of MenACWY control vaccine. Trial participants were enrolled into age subgroups of 18-55, 56-69 and 70-plus years, which contained approximately 150, 30 and 60 TCR-sequenced participants, respectively. Overall results and qualifications from the work: The 56-69-year group was small, and its depth increase did not reach significance, likely because of low power. Conclusions about previously exposed vaccinees were limited because only six AZD1222 recipients were SARS-CoV-2 seropositive at baseline. Because no day 14 peak-response samples were available, repertoires were characterized only after the peak T cell response. A significant rise in spike-specific TCR breadth and depth was observed after two AZD1222 doses relative to day 0 and relative to MenACWY recipients. The vaccine-associated CD4 TCRs covered the entire spike protein, and the dominant responses fell in regions 160-218 and 743-854. Participants were mostly white British, with more females than males. The authors suggested clonal diversity may have been underestimated. Reportedly, close to half of the unique spike-specific TCRs recognized epitopes lying outside the regions that are mutated in the B.1.351 and B.1.1.7 variants.

Comment on this clone: The specificity of this receptor is unknown. Base qualities are missing; no much larger clone stands one base away.

The CDR3 regions of human TCRbeta chains were subjected to immunosequencing. On the study's bioinformatics: Repertoire TCRs were checked for matches against a reference library of SARS-CoV-2-specific TCRs that had been generated using the MIRA antigen-specificity platform. Breadth meant the fraction of unique TCRs that were SARS-CoV-2-associated, whereas depth meant the fraction of total T cells that were SARS-CoV-2-associated. Each spike-specific TCR was assigned to its reactive spike region and to a CD4 or CD8 class using the MIRA data. Log10-transformed breadth and depth values were compared by one-way ANOVA with Sidak's multiple comparisons tests. The table comes from immuneACCESS by way of TCRdb, which keeps in-frame sequences with V and J called. Part of the clones is missing from these tables; in studies checked, under half for an unresolved V gene and the rest for unknown reasons. Clone size and V and J calls were adopted from that table, with D and trimming inferred from the DNA. Present in this sample are about 130,000 clones, roughly 94% of which were seen just once. About 1.9% of the sample rests with the top ten.

V lost 3 bases and J lost 8 bases, and the count of bases not matched to a germline gene is 3. The CDR3 covers 14 residues, taking in both the cysteine and the phenylalanine. The retained sequence is limited to the CDR3, 42 bases, with the frame set at the first base. The germline V gene specifies SGHVS as CDR1 and FNYEAQ as CDR2. What the time point label conveys for this sample: baseline before first vaccination. Vaccinee samples came from UK trials COV001 and COV002, including a single-blind randomized controlled phase 2/3 trial of AZD1222 (ChAdOx1 nCoV-19) in healthy adults. For TCRbeta chain sequencing, PBMC samples from trial participants were taken at day 0 and at day 28 after the second dose.

The clonotype comes from an adult in good health. Here the sequenced sample was peripheral blood, taken on day 0 of AZD1222 vaccination. Recombination joined TRBV7-6 with TRBJ1-6; the junction holds 8 bases that match TRBD1. The DNA sequence reads TGTGCCAGCAGCTTTCAGGGGGCGGATTCACCCCTCCACTTT. This translates into CASSFQGADSPLHF.